The T cell receptor (beta chain) described here comes from a study of blood T cell repertoires in COVID-19. The CDR3 is 15 amino acids. Trimming at V came to 3 bases and at J to 0 bases, leaving 1 base not matched to a gene. CDR1 is SNHLY, CDR2 FYNNEI, per germline. The study recruited people aged about 18 to 90 years across about 25 US areas. This clone was observed a few times. Method: immunoSEQ multiplex PCR; TCRdb's copy keeps in-frame clones and lacks some. This table has 100,000 to 150,000 clones, 86% appearing once. This chain connects TRBV2 to TRBJ1-5; 8 nucleotides agree with TRBD1. The sample was PBMCs or T cells enriched from blood (not recorded which). This TCR derives from a woman aged 45-65 years who had recovered from COVID-19. CDR3 in DNA: TGTGCCAGCAGTGAGGGACAGGCTAGCAATCAGCCCCAGCATTTT. Translated: CASSEGQASNQPQHF.